Each of the 2 T cell receptor beta chains below was sequenced from the same sample in a study of shared clonotypes between healthy human individuals. Repertoires were generated with immunoSEQ multiplex PCR, while TCRdb's copy carries only in-frame clones and drops some. The sample includes some 2,100,000 clones, around 95% of them seen just once. What was sequenced was naive CD4+ T cells sorted from blood. The subset was: CD45RA+ positively selected. These receptors were collected from a man aged 18 to 29 in good health.

V usage is TRBV20-1 and J usage is TRBJ1-2; the D is unclear. Germline V lookup: CDR1 DFQATT, CDR2 SNEGSKA (reference sequence). The CDR3 is 11 residues long. V was pared by 2 bases and J by 8 bases, with 9 bases between. CDR3 in DNA: TGCAGTGCTAGATCCCTAGAGGGCTACACCTTC. Its translation is CSARSLEGYTF.

CDR3 region: CASSPRGGFGTEAFF. The CDR3 region has the DNA TGTGCCAGCAGCCCGAGAGGGGGGTTTGGCACTGAAGCTTTCTTT. J is TRBJ1-1 and V is TRBV7-3; weak D call: TRBD1 (6 bases). Germline loops: CDR1 SGHTA, CDR2 FQGTGA. The CDR3 contains 15 residues. The germline V and J ends were trimmed by 5 bases and 4 bases, with 17 bases remaining between them.